The source of this T cell receptor beta chain is a study of cytotoxic CD8 clonotypes in ibrutinib-treated CLL. About the study: Patients attained some 24 partial and 2 complete responses; at median about 74 months, 14 remained remitted while approximately twelve progressed. Regarding the study as a whole: T-cell clonality at baseline went above that of age-matched healthy donors and rose and fell with circulating CD8+ T-cell counts.

Comment on this clone: What it recognizes is unknown.

TCRdb's table, derived via immunoSEQ multiplex PCR, lists solely in-frame clones and lacks some. The sample holds more than 200,000 clones, 70% seen once. The sequenced sample was PBMCs, obtained after 24 months of ibrutinib treatment. The receptor was derived from a human donor with chronic lymphocytic leukemia.

The CDR3 DNA is TGTGCCAGCAGCCTTATCAGGGAGTCCGAGCAGTACTTC. It encodes CASSLIRESEQYF. This chain uses TRBV9 with TRBJ2-7, with D tentatively TRBD1 or TRBD2 (5 bases each). Germline V gene sequence: CDR1 SGDLS, CDR2 YYNGEE. The CDR3 spans 13 residues. V dropped 4 bases and J dropped 6 bases, with 14 bases sitting between them.